The source of this TCR beta chain is a study of T cell responses to AZD1222 COVID-19 vaccine. The table came from immunoSEQ multiplex PCR; TCRdb's copy has only in-frame clones and leaves some out. The table lists roughly 180,000 clones, around 87% of them singletons. Regarding this clone: What it recognizes is unknown.

Trimming took 6 bases from V and 1 from J; bases not matched to a gene: 3. CDR1 is MDHEN, CDR2 SYDVKM, per germline. The CDR3 sequence is 16 residues long. Study results and limitations: Recipients of AZD1222 seropositive at baseline numbered only 5 or 6. Clonal diversity was possibly underestimated, and the donors were mostly white British, with more females. Vaccine-associated CD4 TCRs ranged over spike, dominating at 160-218 and 743-854.

The source of this sequence is an adult in good health. The source material was peripheral blood, sampled on day 0 of MenACWY control vaccination. The chain employs TRBV28 and TRBJ2-5, with 15 bases lining up with TRBD2. CDR3 region: CASRTGLAGGQETQYF. The DNA of the CDR3 is TGTGCCAGCAGAACGGGACTAGCGGGGGGCCAAGAGACCCAGTACTTC.